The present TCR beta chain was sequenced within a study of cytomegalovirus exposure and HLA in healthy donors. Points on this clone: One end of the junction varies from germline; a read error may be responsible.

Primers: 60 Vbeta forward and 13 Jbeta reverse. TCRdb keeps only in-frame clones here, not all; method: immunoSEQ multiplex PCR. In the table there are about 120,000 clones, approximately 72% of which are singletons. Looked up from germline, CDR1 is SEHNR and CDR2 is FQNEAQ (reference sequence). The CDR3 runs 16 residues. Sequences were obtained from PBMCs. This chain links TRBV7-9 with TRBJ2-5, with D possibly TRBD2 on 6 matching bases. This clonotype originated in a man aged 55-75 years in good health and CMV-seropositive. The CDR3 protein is CSSIKGRWSEKETQYF. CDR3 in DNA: TGTTCCAGCATCAAGGGGAGGTGGAGTGAGAAAGAGACCCAGTACTTC.